The T cell receptor (beta chain) described here comes from a study of PD-1 blockade in classical Hodgkin lymphoma. Whole-study context: Nivolumab was administered to patients intravenously at 3 mg/kg every 2 weeks. Study-level findings and limits: Patients excluded were those beginning nivolumab under 1 year after ASCT. At C4D1, TCR diversity had climbed significantly for CD4+ cells, though not for CD8+ cells.

The time point here: cycle 4 day 1 (C4D1), after more than five weeks of nivolumab. Every patient relapsed after autologous stem cell transplantation, and brentuximab vedotin exposure varied. The CDR3 runs to 15 residues. J gave up 6 bases and V 4 bases, and 5 bases lay outside the gene matches. Germline assignment: CDR1 SGHRS and CDR2 YFSETQ. About this clone itself: What it binds is unknown.

Generated by immunoSEQ multiplex PCR, the TCRdb table keeps only in-frame clones and is missing some. The table lists around 40,000 clones, 70% to 80% of them singletons. The sequence came from a human donor with classical Hodgkin lymphoma. This chain joins TRBV5-1 and TRBJ1-6; 9 bases agree with TRBD1. The sequencing used peripheral blood mononuclear cells (PBMCs), collected before the fourth cycle of nivolumab. The CDR3 DNA follows: TGCGCCAGCAGCGAAGAGACAGGGGGTAATTCACCCCTCCACTTT. Translating it yields CASSEETGGNSPLHF. The whole variable domain, remainder taken from reference TRBV5-1 and TRBJ1-6, is KAGVTQTPRYLIKTRGQQVTLSCSPISGHRSVSWYQQTPGQGLQFLFEYFSETQRNKGNFPGRFSGRQFSNSRSEMNVSTLELGDSALYLCASSEETGGNSPLHFGNGTRLTVT.